The 23 T cell receptor beta chains below all came from one sample that was sequenced in a study of T cell responses to AZD1222 COVID-19 vaccine. Assay: immunoSEQ multiplex PCR; the TCRdb copy retains only in-frame clones and omits some. In the table there are about 110,000 clones, about 89% of which are singletons. The sequences come from peripheral blood, collected on day 0 of AZD1222 vaccination. Every receptor here comes from an adult in good health.

This clone is a singleton in its sample. The V call is TRBV5-5, the J call TRBJ1-1; D is unresolved. The CDR3 is 16 residues long. V was cut by 4 bases and J by 0 bases, with 16 bases left in between. Germline V gene sequence: CDR1 SGHKS, CDR2 YYEKEE (reference sequence). The CDR3 loop reads CASSLRLENVNTEAFF. CDR3 sequence (DNA): TGTGCCAGCAGCCTAAGACTCGAAAACGTGAACACTGAAGCTTTCTTT.

This chain uses TRBV12-3 or TRBV12-4 with TRBJ1-5; a possible D gene is TRBD1 (6 bases). This CDR3 is built from 13 residues. Trimming took 8 bases from V and 3 from J, leaving 11 bases between them. CDR3: CASDTGFNQPQHF. The CDR3 DNA is TGTGCCAGCGATACAGGGTTCAATCAGCCCCAGCATTTT.

The V gene is TRBV10-1, the J gene TRBJ1-6; the D is unclear. Germline V gene lookup returns CDR1 WNHNN and CDR2 SYGVQD (reference sequence). V dropped 6 bases and J dropped 7 bases, with 19 bases sitting between them. The CDR3 extends over 16 amino acids. This CDR3 reads CASSPRGGLGNSPLHF. The CDR3 DNA sequence: TGCGCCAGCAGCCCCCGGGGAGGGCTTGGGAATTCACCCCTCCACTTT.

The chain combines TRBV28 with TRBJ2-7; TRBD1 might be the D (5 bases). V lost 6 bases, J lost 0 bases, and 12 bases lay in between. Germline CDR1 is MDHEN and CDR2 is SYDVKM. The CDR3 loop spans 14 amino acids. The DNA of the CDR3 is TGTGCCAGCAGCCAAAGGGGCAGCTCCTACGAGCAGTACTTC. Encoded protein: CASSQRGSSYEQYF.

The J gene is TRBJ2-2, the V gene TRBV7-6; a weak D match, TRBD2 (6 bases). Trimming left V 5 bases short and J 6 bases short, with 16 bases between. The CDR3 consists of 15 residues. Germline V CDR1 and CDR2: SGHVS, FNYEAQ. CDR3 DNA sequence: TGTGCCAGCAGCGGCGGGGTGGGCGGCCCCGGGGAGCTGTTTTTT. It yields the protein CASSGGVGGPGELFF.

As regards this clone: Other DNA sequences of this sample code for an identical CDR3. The V and J genes are TRBV18 and TRBJ2-7, with D uncertain. V was clipped by 4 bases and J by 3 bases, with 7 bases between them. CDR3 size: 12 residues. The V gene's germline CDR1 is KGHSH and CDR2 LQKENI. The CDR3 loop reads CASSRPGYEQYF. For the CDR3, the DNA is TGTGCCAGCTCACGCCCCGGCTACGAGCAGTACTTC.

The chain recombines TRBV11-2 with TRBJ2-7; TRBD2 matches at 15 bases. This CDR3 comprises 16 residues. Germline CDR1 SGHAT, CDR2 FQNNGV. After removal of 4 bases from V and 4 bases from J, the junction contained 5 bases not matched to a gene. CDR3 coding DNA: TGTGCCAGCAGCTCCAAGGGACTAGCGGGAGGTTACGAGCAGTACTTC. Protein sequence: CASSSKGLAGGYEQYF.

The V call is TRBV7-9, the J call TRBJ1-1; D is perhaps TRBD1 (5 bases). The germline gives CDR1 SEHNR, CDR2 FQNEAQ (reference sequence). The CDR3 consists of 13 residues. The germline V and J ends were trimmed by 1 base and 6 bases, with 9 bases remaining between them. This chain's CDR3 is CASSLDLGAEAFF. CDR3 nucleotides: TGTGCCAGCAGCTTAGATTTAGGGGCTGAAGCTTTCTTT.

The chain has TRBV5-1 and TRBJ2-2; TRBD2 matches 8 bases. V dropped 4 bases and J dropped 4; count of bases not matched to a gene: 6. Germline V gene sequence: CDR1 SGHRS, CDR2 YFSETQ. The CDR3 is 15 residues long. The CDR3 DNA sequence: TGCGCCAGCAGCAGGGGACTAGTTGGCACCGGGGAGCTGTTTTTT. Translated, it gives CASSRGLVGTGELFF.

The chain uses TRBV7-2 and TRBJ1-3; TRBD1 agrees at 8 bases. Trimming cost V 5 bases and J 7 bases; bases outside gene matches: 7. Germline assignment: CDR1 SGHTA and CDR2 FQGNSA. This CDR3 has 14 amino acids. CDR3 DNA: TGTGCCAGCAGCCGTGACAGGGGTGAGAACACCATATATTTT. This gives the protein CASSRDRGENTIYF.

The chain joins TRBV19 to TRBJ1-4; D is perhaps TRBD1 (6 bases). The CDR3 loop spans 13 amino acids. Trimming cost V 7 bases and J 7 bases, with 13 bases left between them. Germline V gives CDR1 LNHDA, CDR2 SQIVND (reference sequence). CDR3 in DNA: TGTGCCAGTAAGCGCGTGGGGGCTGAAAAACTGTTTTTT. Protein sequence: CASKRVGAEKLFF. Based on the CDR3 plus reference TRBV19 and TRBJ1-4, the full variable domain is DGGITQSPKYLFRKEGQNVTLSCEQNLNHDAMYWYRQDPGQGLRLIYYSQIVNDFQKGDIAEGYSVSREKKESFPLTVTSAQKNPTAFYLCASKRVGAEKLFFGSGTQLSVL.

This sequence joins TRBV7-3 and TRBJ2-1; TRBD1 agrees at 9 bases. The CDR3 runs 14 residues. From germline, CDR1 is SGHTA and CDR2 FQGTGA. The V segment lost 5 bases and the J segment 8 bases; nucleotides outside the gene matches: 7. DNA for the CDR3: TGTGCCAGCAGCCGTACAGGGGGCGCGTATGAGCAGTTCTTC. Translated, it gives CASSRTGGAYEQFF.

This clone has more than one count but fewer than ten. This chain uses TRBV5-1 with TRBJ2-6, with 9 bases that match TRBD1. Looked up from germline, CDR1 is SGHRS and CDR2 is YFSETQ. This CDR3 has 20 amino acids. The V segment lost 3 bases and the J segment 0 bases; nucleotides outside the gene matches: 13. DNA for the CDR3: TGCGCCAGCAGCTCGCCCCCGGGACAGGGTGTAGGCTCTGGGGCCAACGTCCTGACTTTC. It encodes CASSSPPGQGVGSGANVLTF.

The chain is built from TRBV12-3 or TRBV12-4 and TRBJ1-1, with D possibly TRBD1 on 6 matching bases. With 6 bases removed from V and 1 base from J, the gap between germline ends came to 9 bases. CDR3 size: 13 residues. The CDR3 region is CASRQTGNTEAFF. The DNA of the CDR3 is TGTGCCAGCAGGCAGACAGGGAACACTGAAGCTTTCTTT.

The V gene is TRBV30, the J gene TRBJ2-6; no firm D call. The ends were cut back, 2 bases at V and 3 bases at J, with 5 bases in the middle. There are 13 residues in the CDR3. Germline V gene sequence: CDR1 GTSNPN, CDR2 SVGIG (reference sequence). The CDR3 DNA reads TGTGCCTGGAGTAGTGGTGGGGCCAACGTCCTGACTTTC. Translation gives CAWSSGGANVLTF.

The rearrangement links TRBV6-2 or TRBV6-3 to TRBJ2-2; the match to TRBD2 covers 10 bases. In germline, CDR1 is MNHEY, CDR2 SVGEGT. This CDR3 spans 15 amino acids. Losses at the gene ends were 6 bases for V and 5 bases for J; bases not matched to a gene: 6. The CDR3 DNA sequence: TGTGCCAGCAGACCTAGCGGGAGAGGAACCGGGGAGCTGTTTTTT. This codes for CASRPSGRGTGELFF.

The genes are TRBV24-1 and TRBJ1-5, with a tentative D call TRBD1 (5 bases). CDR1 is KGHDR, CDR2 SFDVKD, per germline. This CDR3 has 13 residues. The V end lost 5 bases, the J end lost 7 bases, and 11 bases lay between the germline ends. This chain's CDR3 is CATSGGVGQPQHF. The CDR3 nucleotides read TGTGCCACCAGTGGAGGGGTCGGCCAGCCCCAGCATTTT.

The V and J genes are TRBV29-1 and TRBJ2-7; 7 bases align to TRBD2. J lost 6 bases, V lost 1 base, and 3 bases had no gene match. The CDR3 consists of 12 residues. CDR1 and CDR2 (germline): SQVTM, ANQGSEA. CDR3 protein: CSVEVAGGEQYF. DNA for the CDR3: TGCAGCGTTGAAGTAGCGGGTGGCGAGCAGTACTTC.

This clone has more than one count but fewer than ten. This chain uses TRBV6-1 with TRBJ1-1; D not resolved. Trimming shortened V by 3 bases and J by 11 bases, and 10 bases separated the two germline ends. CDR3 length equals 11 residues. CDR1 MNHNS and CDR2 SASEGT come from the germline V gene. Here the CDR3 DNA reads TGTGCCAGCAGTGAGGGCAGGACGGCTTTCTTT. Encoded protein: CASSEGRTAFF.

This clone was seen once. This sequence joins TRBV3-1 (or the pseudogene TRBV3-2) and TRBJ1-2, with TRBD1 as a possible D gene (5 bases). The length of the CDR3 is 16 residues. V was clipped by 4 bases and J by 2 bases, with 17 bases between them. Germline assignment: CDR1 LGHDT and CDR2 YNNKEL (reference sequence). CDR3: CASSLRFGGYNYGYTF. The CDR3 bases are TGTGCCAGCAGCCTCCGTTTTGGGGGTTACAACTATGGCTACACCTTC.

V usage is TRBV4-2 and J usage is TRBJ1-6; D remains unclear. This CDR3 comprises 15 residues. V dropped 7 bases and J dropped 7 bases, with 17 bases sitting between them. From germline, CDR1 is LGHNA and CDR2 YNFKEQ. CDR3 amino acids: CASTEGTTRNSPLHF. The CDR3 DNA follows: TGTGCCAGCACCGAGGGTACGACTCGGAATTCACCCCTCCACTTT.

The gene calls are TRBV28 and TRBJ1-6; D remains ambiguous. Between the trimmed V and J ends, which lost 4 bases and 5 bases, there was a span of 18 bases. Germline-derived CDR1 and CDR2 are MDHEN and SYDVKM. The CDR3 loop spans 17 amino acids. CDR3 sequence reads: CASSSPSGRSNNSPLHF. CDR3 nucleotides: TGTGCCAGCAGTTCTCCCTCGGGTAGGAGTAATAATTCACCCCTCCACTTT.

This chain's CDR3 is CASSSLWGRGHNEQFF. The CDR3 DNA is TGTGCCAGCAGCTCACTCTGGGGAAGGGGGCACAATGAGCAGTTCTTC. The chain carries TRBV11-2 and TRBJ2-1; 7 bases line up with TRBD1. CDR1 is SGHAT, CDR2 FQNNGV, per germline. The CDR3 consists of 16 residues. The trim removed 4 bases at V and 5 bases at J, leaving 11 bases unmatched.